This T cell receptor (beta chain) was captured by sequencing in a study of blood T cells in healthy people across ages. Note on this clonotype: Its cognate antigen is unknown. The junction and the germline gene differ at one end; a read error may be behind it.

Study results and caveats: Diversity of TCR beta per million T cells declined in a roughly linear way with age.

The study drew donors from healthy Caucasian individuals in Russia aged about 6 to 95. The authors drew approximately 9 milliliters of peripheral blood from each donor. Per sample, a minimum of 6 million PBMCs were isolated. This CDR3 has 15 amino acids. Germline V gene lookup returns CDR1 MNHNS and CDR2 SASEGT. Primed by a sample-barcoded 5' primer and a J-beta primer mix, a second PCR proceeded for 7 to 11 cycles. In TCRdb, the 5' RACE reads were re-called with MiXCR into one record per CDR3 protein. The sample holds about 1 million distinct CDR3 sequences, 35% to 50% seen once. Sequencing was done on a sample of blood. V is TRBV6-1 and J is TRBJ1-6, with no clear D. This receptor was identified in a woman in her sixties or seventies in good health. CDR3 bases: TGTGCCAGCTGTGACTCTACAGTAAGGAATTCACCCCTCCACTTT. The encoded protein is CASCDSTVRNSPLHF.